The present entry profiles one T cell receptor (beta chain) with its context. Antigen unknown. Donors had nominal health at sampling but likely had unrecorded immune exposures. The PCR was carried out with 60 Vbeta primers and 13 Jbeta primers. Method: immunoSEQ multiplex PCR; TCRdb's copy keeps in-frame clones and lacks some. Its table records about 67,000 clones. These data come from a study of cytomegalovirus exposure and HLA in healthy donors. Study context: Caucasian-associated ancestry cluster membership applied to about 80% of approximately 400 genotyped donors.

Study results and limitations: In presence/absence analyses, roughly uniform sequencing depth across donors was assumed.

Germline V lookup: CDR1 KGHSH, CDR2 LQKENI. There are 14 residues in the CDR3. V gave up 2 bases and J gave up 6 bases, with 13 bases separating them. The sequenced sample consisted of PBMCs. The TCR was taken from a young man in good health and CMV-seropositive. V and J are TRBV18 and TRBJ1-2; the D is unclear. Here the CDR3 DNA reads TGTGCCAGCTCACCAGGGCACGGGAATGATGGCTACACCTTC. It specifies CASSPGHGNDGYTF.